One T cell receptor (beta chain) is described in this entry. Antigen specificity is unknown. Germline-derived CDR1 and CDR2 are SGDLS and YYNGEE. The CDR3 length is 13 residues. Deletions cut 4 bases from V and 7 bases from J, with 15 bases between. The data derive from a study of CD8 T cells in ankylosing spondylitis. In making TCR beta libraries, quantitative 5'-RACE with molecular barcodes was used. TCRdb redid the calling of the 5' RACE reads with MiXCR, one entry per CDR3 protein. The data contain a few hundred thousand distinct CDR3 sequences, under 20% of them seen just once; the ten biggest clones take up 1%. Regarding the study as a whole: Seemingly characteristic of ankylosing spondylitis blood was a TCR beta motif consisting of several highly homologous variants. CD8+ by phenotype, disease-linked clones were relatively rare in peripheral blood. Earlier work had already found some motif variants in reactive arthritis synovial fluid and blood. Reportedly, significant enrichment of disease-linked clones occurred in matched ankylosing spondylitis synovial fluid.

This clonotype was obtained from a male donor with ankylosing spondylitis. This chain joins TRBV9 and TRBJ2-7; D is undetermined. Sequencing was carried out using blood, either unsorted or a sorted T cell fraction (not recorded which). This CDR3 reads CASSLRNLREQYF. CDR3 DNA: TGTGCCAGCAGCCTACGTAATCTGAGGGAGCAGTACTTC.